This T cell receptor beta chain derives from a study of PD-L1 blockade in urothelial cancer. Study-wide background: Patients initiated atezolizumab in the mid-2010s at 1,200 mg intravenously every 3 weeks.

Synthetic TCR analog templates were added to each PCR reaction. TCRdb keeps only in-frame clones here, not all; method: immunoSEQ multiplex PCR. The sample lists 75,000 to 95,000 clones; under 95% were seen once. Germline V gives CDR1 SEHNR, CDR2 FQNEAQ (reference sequence). This CDR3 spans 16 amino acids. V dropped 4 bases and J dropped 6; count of bases not matched to a gene: 9. The time point was: peripheral blood 6 weeks after treatment start. About this clone: Its antigen is not known.

Study conclusions and caveats: Survival was better when pretreatment blood TCR clonality fell below the median.

The sequencing used PBMCs, collected around atezolizumab (anti-PD-L1) treatment. This clonotype originated in a woman aged 80 or older with urothelial cancer. The chain joins TRBV7-9 to TRBJ2-7; 13 bases map to TRBD2. The CDR3 DNA reads TGTGCCAGCAGCTCCCGGGGGGGACTAGCGGGATTCGAGCAGTACTTC. Its protein is CASSSRGGLAGFEQYF.